This record looks at one TCR beta chain sequence and its context. This entry is derived from a study of blood T cell repertoires in COVID-19. Study-level background: The cDNA or gDNA used as material had been derived from T cells, B-cell-depleted T cells, or PBMCs.

Original methodology: The assay estimated nucleated cells by amplifying reference gene primers. Generated by immunoSEQ multiplex PCR, the TCRdb table keeps only in-frame clones and is missing some. The DNA gave D and trimming, while V, J and clone size come from that table. The table shows about 130,000 clones, with around 76% occurring only once. This CDR3 spans 16 amino acids. Trimming removed 0 bases from V and 2 bases from J; junction bases left unmatched: 4. The sample consisted of peripheral blood. The source is a man between 60 and 70 years old with acute or convalescent COVID-19. This chain uses TRBV5-7 with TRBJ2-1; 8 bases fit TRBD2. TRBV5-7 is an open reading frame, and its role is uncertain. CDR3 sequence (DNA): TGTGCCAGCAGCTTGGCCCCGGGAGGGCCCTACAATGAGCAGTTCTTC. This encodes CASSLAPGGPYNEQFF.